The 28 T cell receptor beta chains given below trace back to one sample, sequenced in a study of blood T cells in healthy people across ages. The second PCR ran about 6 to 11 cycles with a sample-barcoded 5' primer and J-beta primers. From the 5' RACE reads, TCRdb called clonotypes with MiXCR, one entry per CDR3 protein. The sample yields under 1 million distinct CDR3 sequences, under 45% seen once. Sequences were obtained from blood. The receptors come from a man aged 55 to 70 in good health.

This clonotype was seen a handful of times. The V gene is TRBV4-1, the J gene TRBJ1-1; D unresolved. The V end was cut by 1 base, the J end by 1 base, with 7 bases between. The CDR3 contains 14 residues. Germline assignment: CDR1 MGHRA and CDR2 YSYEKL. CDR3 amino acids: CASSQVPGNTEAFF. The CDR3 nucleotides are TGCGCCAGCAGCCAAGTACCAGGGAACACTGAAGCTTTCTTT.

This clonotype was observed a few times. The chain uses TRBV9 and TRBJ1-2; D is uncertain. V was cut by 0 bases and J by 3 bases, with 6 bases left in between. CDR1 SGDLS and CDR2 YYNGEE come from the germline V gene. This CDR3 has 13 amino acids. CDR3 in DNA: TGTGCCAGCAGCGTAGAACCGGACTATGGCTACACCTTC. It codes for CASSVEPDYGYTF.

The J gene is TRBJ1-1, the V gene TRBV20-1, with no clear D. The CDR3 is 14 residues long. The germline V and J ends were trimmed by 3 bases and 2 bases, with 13 bases remaining between them. Germline-derived CDR1 and CDR2 are DFQATT and SNEGSKA (reference sequence). The DNA of the CDR3 is TGCAGTGCTAGTTATTTTGGGGTTAACACTGAAGCTTTCTTT. It is translated as CSASYFGVNTEAFF.

This clonotype was found a few times. V and J are TRBV12-3 or TRBV12-4 and TRBJ1-1; 7 bases are shared with TRBD1. Unmatched junction bases numbered 6, after V lost 3 bases and J lost 5 bases. The CDR3 runs to 14 residues. The CDR3, as DNA: TGTGCCAGCAGTTTCCAGGGGGTAAGGACTGAAGCTTTCTTT. This gives the protein CASSFQGVRTEAFF.

This chain joins TRBV7-2 and TRBJ1-2; D is unclear. The V end lost 5 bases, the J end lost 4 bases, and 17 bases lay between the germline ends. The length of the CDR3 is 15 residues. Germline lookup yields CDR1 SGHTA and CDR2 FQGNSA. In DNA form, the CDR3 reads TGTGCCAGCAGCCAAACGGGCGCCCTGGGCTATGGCTACACCTTC. As protein: CASSQTGALGYGYTF.

This rearrangement joins TRBV5-4 to TRBJ2-3; 8 bases are a match to TRBD2. Trimming removed 6 bases from V and 7 bases from J; junction bases left unmatched: 4. Germline CDR1 is SGHNT and CDR2 is YYREEE (reference sequence). CDR3 length: 12 amino acids. In nucleotides, the CDR3 is TGTGCCAGCACCCCGGGGGGGAATACGCAGTATTTT. This codes for CASTPGGNTQYF.

The CDR3 DNA reads TGTGCCAGCACCTCCATGGCGGGGTTTAACTATGGCTACACCTTC. Its protein is CASTSMAGFNYGYTF. The rearrangement uses TRBV6-1 and TRBJ1-2, with D unclear. From germline, CDR1 is MNHNS and CDR2 SASEGT. The V gene lost 7 bases and the J gene lost 1 base, with 16 bases spanning the gap. This CDR3 contains 15 residues.

This clonotype was seen only a few times. V and J are TRBV7-2 and TRBJ1-4; D unresolved. Between the trimmed V and J ends, which lost 1 base and 4 bases, there was a span of 10 bases. Germline V lookup: CDR1 SGHTA, CDR2 FQGNSA. The CDR3 sequence is 15 residues long. The CDR3 reads CASSLGPGRNEKLFF. The CDR3 coding sequence is TGTGCCAGCAGCTTAGGACCCGGCCGTAATGAAAAACTGTTTTTT.

The CDR3: CASSYAGADTGELFF. CDR3 DNA sequence: TGTGCCAGCAGTTACGCGGGGGCCGACACCGGGGAGCTGTTTTTT. V and J are TRBV6-6 and TRBJ2-2; the D gene is possibly TRBD2 (7 bases). Germline V gene data show CDR1 as MNHNY and CDR2 as SVGAGI (reference sequence). CDR3 size: 15 residues. Trimming removed 2 bases at V and 3 bases at J, with 10 bases between.

The chain employs TRBV4-3 and TRBJ1-1, with D uncertain. CDR1 LGHNA and CDR2 YSLEER come from the germline V gene. The CDR3 sequence is 15 residues long. V dropped 0 bases and J dropped 7 bases, with 15 bases sitting between them. CDR3 protein: CASSQDQQYLGEAFF. CDR3 nucleotides: TGCGCCAGCAGCCAAGACCAACAATATTTGGGTGAAGCTTTCTTT.

This clonotype was counted only a few times. The rearrangement uses TRBV15 and TRBJ2-5; TRBD2 aligns across 10 bases. The ends lost 1 base at V and 11 bases at J; junction bases unmatched: 10. CDR3 length: 15 residues. Germline V gives CDR1 LNHNV, CDR2 YYDKDF (reference sequence). This CDR3 reads CATSRAPGTSVEQYF. As DNA, the CDR3 is TGTGCCACCAGCAGAGCACCCGGGACTAGCGTTGAGCAGTACTTC.

This clonotype came up a few times. The V gene is TRBV24-1, the J gene TRBJ2-5; tentative D call: TRBD1 (6 bases). In germline, CDR1 is KGHDR, CDR2 SFDVKD. The CDR3 runs to 15 residues. With 5 bases removed from V and 4 bases from J, the gap between germline ends came to 16 bases. This chain's CDR3 is CATSGGPGVSETQYF. The CDR3 DNA is TGTGCCACCAGTGGGGGACCAGGGGTTTCAGAGACCCAGTACTTC.

This clonotype was picked up one time. The J gene is TRBJ2-5, the V gene TRBV4-3; a weak D match, TRBD2 (6 bases). TRBJ2-7 matches the DNA end more closely, so the J call is doubtful. Germline V lookup: CDR1 LGHNA, CDR2 YSLEER. The CDR3 is made up of 15 amino acids. Here the CDR3 reads CASSQEAGGWYEQYF. Written as DNA, the CDR3 is TGCGCCAGCAGCCAGGAGGCTGGGGGGTGGTACGAGCAGTACTTC.

The V call is TRBV3-1, the J call TRBJ2-2; D is uncertain. CDR1 is LGHDT, CDR2 YNNKEL, per germline (reference sequence). The V end lost 0 bases, the J end lost 0 bases, and 11 bases lay between the germline ends. CDR3 length equals 17 residues. The CDR3 protein is CASSQDTERSNTGELFF. Here the CDR3 DNA reads TGTGCCAGCAGCCAAGATACCGAAAGGTCGAACACCGGGGAGCTGTTTTTT.

This clonotype was found a few times. This chain uses TRBV7-9 with TRBJ2-3; 8 nucleotides align to TRBD1. The V segment lost 5 bases and the J segment 1 base; nucleotides outside the gene matches: 5. CDR3 size: 15 residues. Germline-derived CDR1 and CDR2 are SEHNR and FQNEAQ (reference sequence). The CDR3 loop is CASSAPGQGTDTQYF. The CDR3 region has the DNA TGTGCCAGCAGCGCCCCGGGACAGGGCACAGATACGCAGTATTTT.

The V gene is TRBV29-1, the J gene TRBJ1-1; possible D gene TRBD1, 6 bases. Germline values: CDR1 SQVTM, CDR2 ANQGSEA. Trimming removed 7 bases at V and 5 bases at J, with 14 bases between. This CDR3 spans 12 amino acids. The CDR3 loop reads CSAQGWRTEAFF. The CDR3, as DNA: TGCAGCGCTCAGGGGTGGCGGACTGAAGCTTTCTTT. The complete variable domain, with remaining parts taken from reference TRBV29-1 and TRBJ1-1, reads SAVISQKPSRDICQRGTSLTIQCQVDSQVTMMFWYRQQPGQSLTLIATANQGSEATYESGFVIDKFPISRPNLTFSTLTVSNMSPEDSSIYLCSAQGWRTEAFFGQGTRLTVV.

The genes are TRBV7-8 and TRBJ2-7, with no clear D. The tail of the sequence fits TRBJ2-5 better, so the J call may be wrong. This CDR3 has 12 amino acids. CDR1 and CDR2 (germline): SGHVS, FQNEAQ. The CDR3 loop is CASSFEWETQYF. The CDR3 region has the DNA TGTGCCAGCAGCTTCGAGTGGGAGACCCAGTACTTC.

The V and J genes are TRBV5-8 and TRBJ2-7, with 9 bases lining up with TRBD2. Germline CDR1 is SGHTS and CDR2 is YDEGEE. V gave up 0 bases and J gave up 3 bases; unmatched junction bases: 7. CDR3 length: 16 residues. The CDR3 region is CASSLGASGANYEQYF. The CDR3 nucleotides read TGTGCCAGCAGCTTGGGGGCTAGCGGGGCCAACTACGAGCAGTACTTC.

This chain links TRBV12-3 or TRBV12-4 with TRBJ2-5; D perhaps matches TRBD2 (6 bases). There are 14 residues in the CDR3. The V end lost 5 bases, the J end lost 0 bases, and 10 bases lay between the germline ends. In DNA form, the CDR3 reads TGTGCCAGCAGTCCGACTAGGAACCAAGAGACCCAGTACTTC. It codes for CASSPTRNQETQYF.

V is TRBV7-2 and J is TRBJ2-1, with D perhaps matching TRBD2 (6 bases). The CDR3 runs to 16 residues. With 0 bases removed from V and 3 bases from J, the gap between germline ends came to 12 bases. CDR1 SGHTA and CDR2 FQGNSA come from the germline V gene. CDR3 nucleotide sequence: TGTGCCAGCAGCTTAGCGGGGGGAACGAGCTACAATGAGCAGTTCTTC. This encodes CASSLAGGTSYNEQFF.

A few counts support this clonotype. This rearrangement joins TRBV10-2 to TRBJ2-1; D could derive from TRBD1 or TRBD2 (7 bases each). Looked up from germline, CDR1 is WSHSY and CDR2 is SAAADI. The germline V and J ends were trimmed by 6 bases and 7 bases, with 16 bases remaining between them. There are 14 residues in the CDR3. The CDR3 loop reads CASRRGGDRNEQFF. CDR3 nucleotides: TGCGCCAGCAGAAGGGGAGGGGACAGAAATGAGCAGTTCTTC.

This clonotype was counted a few times. The J gene is TRBJ2-1, the V gene TRBV7-2; 14 positions match TRBD2. Germline-derived CDR1 and CDR2 are SGHTA and FQGNSA. After removal of 5 bases from V and 6 bases from J, the junction contained 6 bases not matched to a gene. The CDR3 runs 16 residues. The CDR3 nucleotides read TGTGCCAGCAGCCCTGGACTAGCGGGGGGACTCAATGAGCAGTTCTTC. Translating gives CASSPGLAGGLNEQFF.

The V call is TRBV24-1, the J call TRBJ2-7, with D maybe TRBD2 (6 bases). Germline values: CDR1 KGHDR, CDR2 SFDVKD. Deletions cut 5 bases from V and 4 bases from J, with 17 bases between. The CDR3 is 15 amino acids. The CDR3 spells CATSVASADLYEQYF. In DNA, the CDR3 is TGTGCCACCAGTGTGGCTAGCGCGGACCTGTACGAGCAGTACTTC.

V usage is TRBV20-1 and J usage is TRBJ1-2; D remains ambiguous. Looked up from germline, CDR1 is DFQATT and CDR2 is SNEGSKA (reference sequence). The CDR3 contains 12 residues. The V gene lost 4 bases and the J gene lost 5 bases, with 11 bases spanning the gap. The CDR3 protein is CSATVRNYGYTF. The CDR3, as DNA: TGCAGTGCTACGGTGCGGAATTATGGCTACACCTTC.

This CDR3 is CASSLRGPYNSPLHF. The CDR3 nucleotides read TGTGCCAGCAGCTTAAGGGGACCCTATAATTCACCCCTCCACTTT. V and J are TRBV7-2 and TRBJ1-6; D may be TRBD1 (5 bases). The CDR3 consists of 15 residues. Germline-derived CDR1 and CDR2 are SGHTA and FQGNSA. The ends were cut back, 2 bases at V and 2 bases at J, with 7 bases in the middle.

This clonotype has a handful of counts. This rearrangement joins TRBV5-1 to TRBJ2-7, with D uncertain. CDR3 size: 15 residues. Germline V gene sequence: CDR1 SGHRS, CDR2 YFSETQ. Between the trimmed V and J ends, which lost 0 bases and 3 bases, there was a span of 13 bases. This chain's CDR3 is CASSLGAADSYEQYF. The CDR3 DNA sequence: TGCGCCAGCAGCTTGGGCGCCGCGGATAGCTACGAGCAGTACTTC.

V and J are TRBV20-1 and TRBJ1-1, with unresolved D. The CDR3 is 12 amino acids. Germline CDR1 DFQATT, CDR2 SNEGSKA (reference sequence). V dropped 5 bases and J dropped 2 bases, with 9 bases sitting between them. CDR3 region: CSAPPSNTEAFF. Written as DNA, the CDR3 is TGCAGTGCTCCCCCTTCTAACACTGAAGCTTTCTTT.

This clonotype was seen only a few times. The chain couples TRBV7-2 to TRBJ2-7; D uncertain. Between the trimmed V and J ends, which lost 5 bases and 3 bases, there was a span of 11 bases. This CDR3 is 13 amino acids long. CDR1 and CDR2 from the germline V gene are SGHTA and FQGNSA. The CDR3 loop is CASSATQNYEQYF. In DNA form, the CDR3 reads TGTGCCAGCAGCGCGACACAAAACTACGAGCAGTACTTC.